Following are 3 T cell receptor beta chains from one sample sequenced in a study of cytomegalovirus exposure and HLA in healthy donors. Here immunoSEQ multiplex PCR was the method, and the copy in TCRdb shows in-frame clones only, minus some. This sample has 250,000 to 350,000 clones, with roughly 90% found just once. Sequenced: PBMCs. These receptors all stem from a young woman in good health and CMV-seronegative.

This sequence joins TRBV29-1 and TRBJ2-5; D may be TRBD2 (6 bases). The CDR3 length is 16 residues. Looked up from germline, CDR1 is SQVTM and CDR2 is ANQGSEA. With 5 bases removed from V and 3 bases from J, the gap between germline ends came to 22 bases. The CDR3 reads CSVNPVLGGQEETQYF. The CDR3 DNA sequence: TGCAGCGTTAACCCCGTTTTGGGAGGTCAGGAAGAGACCCAGTACTTC.

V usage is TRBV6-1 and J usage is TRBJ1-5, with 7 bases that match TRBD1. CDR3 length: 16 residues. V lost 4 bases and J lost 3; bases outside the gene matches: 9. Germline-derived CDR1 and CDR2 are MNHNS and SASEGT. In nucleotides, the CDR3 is TGTGCCAGCAGTGGAGGACAGGCCATTAACAATCAGCCCCAGCATTTT. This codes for CASSGGQAINNQPQHF.

The CDR3 DNA is TGTGCCAGCAGCCTCCTACAGGGGAGTGGGGCCAACGTCCTGACTTTC. It specifies CASSLLQGSGANVLTF. The rearrangement uses TRBV7-8 and TRBJ2-6; 7 nucleotides align to TRBD1. Germline loops: CDR1 SGHVS, CDR2 FQNEAQ. Germline trimming cut 5 bases from V and 3 bases from J; bases unmatched to any gene: 7. This CDR3 is built from 16 residues.